The subject of this entry is one T cell receptor beta chain. The data were taken from a study of siplizumab effects on memory and regulatory T cells. This CDR3 has 14 amino acids. Trimming pared 4 bases from V and 6 bases from J, leaving 14 bases between. The germline gives CDR1 LNHNV, CDR2 YYDKDF (reference sequence). The table came from immunoSEQ multiplex PCR; TCRdb's copy has only in-frame clones and leaves some out. Among 100,000 or so clones listed, more than 90% were seen once. The clonotype originates from a human donor in good health. Some clones in this sample may be carry-over from other donors' samples. Input material: CD4+ T cells sorted from blood. The chain carries TRBV15 and TRBJ2-3, with D unresolved. The CDR3 here is CATSTYTSRDTQYF. CDR3 DNA sequence: TGTGCCACCAGCACTTACACGTCCCGGGATACGCAGTATTTT.